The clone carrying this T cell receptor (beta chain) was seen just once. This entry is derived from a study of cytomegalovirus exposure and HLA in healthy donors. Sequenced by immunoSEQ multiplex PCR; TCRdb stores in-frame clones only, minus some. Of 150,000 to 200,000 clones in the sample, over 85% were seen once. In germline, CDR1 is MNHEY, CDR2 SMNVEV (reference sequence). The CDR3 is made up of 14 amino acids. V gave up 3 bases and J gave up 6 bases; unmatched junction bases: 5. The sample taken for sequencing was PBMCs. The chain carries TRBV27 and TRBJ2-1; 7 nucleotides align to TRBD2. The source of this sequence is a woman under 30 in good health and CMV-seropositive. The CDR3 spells CASSFPGTTNEQFF. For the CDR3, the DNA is TGTGCCAGCAGTTTCCCCGGGACTACCAATGAGCAGTTCTTC.